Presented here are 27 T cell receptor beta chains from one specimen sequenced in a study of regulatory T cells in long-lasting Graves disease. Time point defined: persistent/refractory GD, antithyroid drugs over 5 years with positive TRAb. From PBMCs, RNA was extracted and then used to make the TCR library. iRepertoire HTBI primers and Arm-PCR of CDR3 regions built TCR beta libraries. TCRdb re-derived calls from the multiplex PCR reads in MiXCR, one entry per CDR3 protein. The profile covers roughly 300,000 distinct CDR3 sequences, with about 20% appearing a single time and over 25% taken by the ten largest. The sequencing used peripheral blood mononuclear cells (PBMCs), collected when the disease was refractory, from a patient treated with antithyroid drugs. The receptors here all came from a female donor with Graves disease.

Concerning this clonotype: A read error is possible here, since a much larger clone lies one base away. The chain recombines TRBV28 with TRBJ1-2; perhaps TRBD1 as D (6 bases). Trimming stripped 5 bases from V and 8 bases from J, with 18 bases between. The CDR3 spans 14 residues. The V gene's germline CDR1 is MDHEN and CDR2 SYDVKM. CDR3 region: CASSTTNRVLGYTF. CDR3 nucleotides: TGTGCCAGCAGTACAACGAACAGGGTTCTCGGCTACACCTTC.

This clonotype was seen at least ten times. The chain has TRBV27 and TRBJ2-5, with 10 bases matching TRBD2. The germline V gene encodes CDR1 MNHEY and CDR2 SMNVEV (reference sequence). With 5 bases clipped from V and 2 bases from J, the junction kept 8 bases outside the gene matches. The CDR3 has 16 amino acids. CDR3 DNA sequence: TGTGCCAGCAGTCCCCGGGTAGCGGGGGGACAAGAGACCCAGTACTTC. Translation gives CASSPRVAGGQETQYF.

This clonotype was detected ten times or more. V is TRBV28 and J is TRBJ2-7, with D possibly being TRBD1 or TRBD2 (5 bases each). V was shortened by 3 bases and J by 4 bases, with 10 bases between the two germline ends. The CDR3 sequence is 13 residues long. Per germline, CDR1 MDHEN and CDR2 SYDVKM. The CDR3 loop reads CASSFWGIYEQYF. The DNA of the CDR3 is TGTGCCAGCAGTTTTTGGGGGATTTACGAGCAGTACTTC.

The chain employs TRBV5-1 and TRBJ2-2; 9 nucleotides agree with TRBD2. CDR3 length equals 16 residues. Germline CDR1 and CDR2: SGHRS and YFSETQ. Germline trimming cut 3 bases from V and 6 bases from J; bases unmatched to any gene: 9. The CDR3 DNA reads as TGCGCCAGCAGCTGGAACAGCGGGGGGCATCCCGGGGAGCTGTTTTTT. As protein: CASSWNSGGHPGELFF.

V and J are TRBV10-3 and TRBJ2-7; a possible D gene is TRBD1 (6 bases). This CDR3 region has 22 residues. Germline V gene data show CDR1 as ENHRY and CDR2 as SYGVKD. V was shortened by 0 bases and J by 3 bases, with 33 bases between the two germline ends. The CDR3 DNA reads TGTGCCATCAGTGAGTCGCCTTTATCGGTACAGGGCGGGTCGCCTCCTCACTACGAGCAGTACTTC. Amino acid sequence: CAISESPLSVQGGSPPHYEQYF.

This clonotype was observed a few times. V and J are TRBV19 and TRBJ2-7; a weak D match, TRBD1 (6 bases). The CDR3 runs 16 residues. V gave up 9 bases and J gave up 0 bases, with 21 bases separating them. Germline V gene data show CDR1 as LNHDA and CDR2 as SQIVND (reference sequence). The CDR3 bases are TGTGCCAGCCGCAGGGGAACCGGACAGAGCTCCTACGAGCAGTACTTC. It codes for CASRRGTGQSSYEQYF.

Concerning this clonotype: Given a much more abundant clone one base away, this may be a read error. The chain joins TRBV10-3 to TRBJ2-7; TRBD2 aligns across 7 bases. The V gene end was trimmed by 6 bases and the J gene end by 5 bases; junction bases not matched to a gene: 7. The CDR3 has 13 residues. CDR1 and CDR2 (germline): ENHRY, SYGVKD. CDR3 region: CAISGAGDHEQYF. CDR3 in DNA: TGTGCCATCAGCGGGGCGGGGGACCACGAGCAGTACTTC.

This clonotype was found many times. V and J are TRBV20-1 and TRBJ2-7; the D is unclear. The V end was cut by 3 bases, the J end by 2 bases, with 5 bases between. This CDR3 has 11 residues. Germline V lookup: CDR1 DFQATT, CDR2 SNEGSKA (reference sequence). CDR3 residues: CSASMAYEQYF. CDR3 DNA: TGCAGTGCTAGTATGGCCTACGAGCAGTACTTC.

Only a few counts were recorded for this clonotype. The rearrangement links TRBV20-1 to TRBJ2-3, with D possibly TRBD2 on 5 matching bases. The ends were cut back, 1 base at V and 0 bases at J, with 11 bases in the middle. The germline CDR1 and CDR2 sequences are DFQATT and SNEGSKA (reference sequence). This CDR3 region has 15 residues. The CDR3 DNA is TGCAGTGCTAGAGGAAGAGGGCCGAGCACAGATACGCAGTATTTT. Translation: CSARGRGPSTDTQYF.

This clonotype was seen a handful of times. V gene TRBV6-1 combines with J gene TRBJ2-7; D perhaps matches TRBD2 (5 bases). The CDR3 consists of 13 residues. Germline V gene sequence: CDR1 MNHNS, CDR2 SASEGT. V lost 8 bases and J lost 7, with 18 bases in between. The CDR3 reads CASLLDPSLEQYF. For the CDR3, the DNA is TGTGCCAGCCTACTAGACCCCTCTTTGGAGCAGTACTTC.

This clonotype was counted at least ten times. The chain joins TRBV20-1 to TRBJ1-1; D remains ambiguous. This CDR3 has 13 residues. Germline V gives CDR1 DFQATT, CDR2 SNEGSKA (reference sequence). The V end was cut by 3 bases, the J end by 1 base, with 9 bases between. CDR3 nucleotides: TGCAGTGCTAGTGGGGTTGCGAACACTGAAGCTTTCTTT. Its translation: CSASGVANTEAFF.

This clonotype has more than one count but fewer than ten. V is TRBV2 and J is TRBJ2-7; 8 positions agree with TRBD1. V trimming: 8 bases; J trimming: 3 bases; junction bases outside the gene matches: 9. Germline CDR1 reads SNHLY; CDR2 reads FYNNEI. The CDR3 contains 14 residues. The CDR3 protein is CASLKDREFYEQYF. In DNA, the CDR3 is TGTGCCAGCCTAAAGGACAGGGAATTCTACGAGCAGTACTTC. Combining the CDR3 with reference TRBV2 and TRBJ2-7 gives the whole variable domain EPEVTQTPSHQVTQMGQEVILRCVPISNHLYFYWYRQILGQKVEFLVSFYNNEISEKSEIFDDQFSVERPDGSNFTLKIRSTKLEDSAMYFCASLKDREFYEQYFGPGTRLTVT.

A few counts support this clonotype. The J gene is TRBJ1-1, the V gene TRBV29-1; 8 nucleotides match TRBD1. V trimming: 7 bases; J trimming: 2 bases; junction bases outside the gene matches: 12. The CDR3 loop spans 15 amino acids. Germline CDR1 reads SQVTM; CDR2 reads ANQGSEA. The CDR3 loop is CSAHDADRGNTEAFF. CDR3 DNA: TGCAGCGCACACGACGCCGACAGGGGAAACACTGAAGCTTTCTTT.

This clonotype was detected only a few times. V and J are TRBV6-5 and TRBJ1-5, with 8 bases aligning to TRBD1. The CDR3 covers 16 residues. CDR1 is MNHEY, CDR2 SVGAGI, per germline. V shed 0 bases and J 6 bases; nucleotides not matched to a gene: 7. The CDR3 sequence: CASSYSQGAFGQPQHF. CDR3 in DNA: TGTGCCAGCAGTTACTCTCAGGGGGCCTTCGGTCAGCCCCAGCATTTT.

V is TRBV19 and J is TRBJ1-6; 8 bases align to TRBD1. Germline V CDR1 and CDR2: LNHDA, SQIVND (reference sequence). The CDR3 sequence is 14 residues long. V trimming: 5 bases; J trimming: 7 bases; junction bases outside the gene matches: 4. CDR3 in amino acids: CASSPDRENSPLHF. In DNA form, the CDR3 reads TGTGCCAGTAGTCCGGACAGGGAAAATTCACCCCTCCACTTT. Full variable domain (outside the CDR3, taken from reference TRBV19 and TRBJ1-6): DGGITQSPKYLFRKEGQNVTLSCEQNLNHDAMYWYRQDPGQGLRLIYYSQIVNDFQKGDIAEGYSVSREKKESFPLTVTSAQKNPTAFYLCASSPDRENSPLHFGNGTRLTVT.

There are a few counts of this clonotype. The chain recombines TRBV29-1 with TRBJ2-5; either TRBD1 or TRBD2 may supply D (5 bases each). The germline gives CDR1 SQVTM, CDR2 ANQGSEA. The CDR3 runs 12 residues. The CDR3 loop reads CSTTRDASPQYF. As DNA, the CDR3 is TGCAGTACTACCCGGGACGCAAGCCCCCAGTACTTC.

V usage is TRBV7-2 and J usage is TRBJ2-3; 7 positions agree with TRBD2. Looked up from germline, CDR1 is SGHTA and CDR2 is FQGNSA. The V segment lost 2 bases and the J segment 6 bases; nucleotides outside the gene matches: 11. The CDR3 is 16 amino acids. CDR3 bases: TGTGCCAGCAGCTTAAGGGTGACTAGCCGAGCGGATACGCAGTATTTT. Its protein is CASSLRVTSRADTQYF.

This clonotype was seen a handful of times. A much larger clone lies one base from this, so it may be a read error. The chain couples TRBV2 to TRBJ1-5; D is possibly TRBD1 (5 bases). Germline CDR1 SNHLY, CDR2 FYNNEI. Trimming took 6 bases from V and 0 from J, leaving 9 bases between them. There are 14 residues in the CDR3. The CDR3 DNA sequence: TGTGCCAGCAGCGGGACGGATAGCAATCAGCCCCAGCATTTT. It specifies CASSGTDSNQPQHF.

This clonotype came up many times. This chain's CDR3 is CSARVGGSWGETQYF. The DNA of the CDR3 is TGCAGTGCTAGAGTCGGCGGGAGTTGGGGGGAGACCCAGTACTTC. J is TRBJ2-5 and V is TRBV20-1, with 7 positions matching TRBD2. This CDR3 is built from 15 residues. With V trimmed by 1 base and J by 5 bases, 10 bases remained unmatched. Germline V gives CDR1 DFQATT, CDR2 SNEGSKA (reference sequence).

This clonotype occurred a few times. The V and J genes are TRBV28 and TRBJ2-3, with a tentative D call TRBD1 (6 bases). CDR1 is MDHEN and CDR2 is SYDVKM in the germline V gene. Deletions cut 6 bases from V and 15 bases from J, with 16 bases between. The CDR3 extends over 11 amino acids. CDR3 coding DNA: TGTGCCAGCAGCAATACAGGGTTTGGATATTTT. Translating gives CASSNTGFGYF.

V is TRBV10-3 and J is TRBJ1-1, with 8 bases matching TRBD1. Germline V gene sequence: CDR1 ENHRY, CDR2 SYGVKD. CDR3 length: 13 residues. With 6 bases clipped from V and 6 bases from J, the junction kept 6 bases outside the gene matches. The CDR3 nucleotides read TGTGCCATCAGGCTGGACAGGGTCGCTGAAGCTTTCTTT. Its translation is CAIRLDRVAEAFF.

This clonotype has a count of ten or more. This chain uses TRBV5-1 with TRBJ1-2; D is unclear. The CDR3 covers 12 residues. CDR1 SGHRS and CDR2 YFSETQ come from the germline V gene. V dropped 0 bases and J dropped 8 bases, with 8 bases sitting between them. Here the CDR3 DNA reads TGCGCCAGCAGCTTGGAAGAGGAAGGCTACACCTTC. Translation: CASSLEEEGYTF.

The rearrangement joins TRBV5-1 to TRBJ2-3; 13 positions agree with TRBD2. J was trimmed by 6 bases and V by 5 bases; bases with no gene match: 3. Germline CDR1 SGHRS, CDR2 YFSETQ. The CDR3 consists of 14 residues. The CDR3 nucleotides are TGCGCCAGCAGACTAGCGGGAGGGATGGATACGCAGTATTTT. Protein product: CASRLAGGMDTQYF.

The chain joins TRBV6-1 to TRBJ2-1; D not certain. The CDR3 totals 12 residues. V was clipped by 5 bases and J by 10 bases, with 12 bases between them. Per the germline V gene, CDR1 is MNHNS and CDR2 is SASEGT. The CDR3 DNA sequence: TGTGCCAGCAGTCAACATCCAACGGAGCAGTTCTTC. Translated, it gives CASSQHPTEQFF.

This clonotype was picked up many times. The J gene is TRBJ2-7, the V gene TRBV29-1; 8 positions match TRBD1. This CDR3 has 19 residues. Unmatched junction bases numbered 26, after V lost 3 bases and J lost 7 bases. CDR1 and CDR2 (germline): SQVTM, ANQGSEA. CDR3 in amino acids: CSVDKTGPGPIRGRREQYF. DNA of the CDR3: TGCAGCGTTGATAAAACCGGCCCAGGTCCAATCAGGGGGCGCCGGGAGCAGTACTTC.

CDR3 amino acids: CASSPRQGLSYEQYF. DNA for the CDR3: TGTGCCAGCAGCCCCCGCCAGGGGCTCTCCTACGAGCAGTACTTC. The rearrangement joins TRBV11-1 to TRBJ2-7; D possibly corresponds to TRBD1 (6 bases). CDR1 SGHAT and CDR2 FQDESV come from the germline V gene (reference sequence). The CDR3 length is 15 residues. Trimming removed 5 bases at V and 0 bases at J, with 14 bases between.

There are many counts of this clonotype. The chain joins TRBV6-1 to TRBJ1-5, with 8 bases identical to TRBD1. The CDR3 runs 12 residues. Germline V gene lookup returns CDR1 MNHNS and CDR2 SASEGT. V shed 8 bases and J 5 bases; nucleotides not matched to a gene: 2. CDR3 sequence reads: CASRRGHQPQHF. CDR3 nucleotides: TGTGCCAGCCGCAGGGGGCATCAGCCCCAGCATTTT.